Listed here are 32 T cell receptor beta chains from one sample, sequenced in a study of T cells in Graves' hyperthyroidism and ophthalmopathy. Researchers took RNA transcripts and amplified the TCR beta CDR3 regions from them. The primer set for the first-round RT-PCR of the TCR CDR3 was HTBI. Using its own MiXCR run on the multiplex PCR reads, TCRdb lists one record per CDR3 protein. The table records hundreds of thousands of distinct CDR3 sequences, roughly 25% of them present only once. Sequencing input: blood. Receptors were obtained from a woman in her twenties or thirties with Graves' ophthalmopathy.

This clonotype was detected many times. V gene TRBV25-1 combines with J gene TRBJ1-1; the D gene is possibly TRBD1 (5 bases). V was shortened by 4 bases and J by 3 bases, with 24 bases between the two germline ends. The CDR3 consists of 18 residues. Germline V gene sequence: CDR1 MGHDK, CDR2 SYGVNS. The CDR3 nucleotides are TGTGCCAGCAGTGGCCTCCGGGACCCTCAAGGGGTTTACACTGAAGCTTTCTTT. It specifies CASSGLRDPQGVYTEAFF.

The chain recombines TRBV28 with TRBJ1-1, with D perhaps matching TRBD1 (5 bases). The CDR3 runs to 14 residues. Deletions cut 3 bases from V and 7 bases from J, with 15 bases between. Germline-derived CDR1 and CDR2 are MDHEN and SYDVKM. CDR3 in amino acids: CASSLGPDTGEAFF. The CDR3 DNA sequence: TGTGCCAGCAGTTTGGGACCCGACACTGGTGAAGCTTTCTTT.

This clonotype appeared many times. The chain is built from TRBV11-1 and TRBJ2-7; tentatively, D is TRBD1 (5 bases). The germline gives CDR1 SGHAT, CDR2 FQDESV (reference sequence). The CDR3 sequence is 15 residues long. Trimming left V 1 base short and J 2 bases short, with 12 bases between. The CDR3 region is CASSLGQIRTYEQYF. The CDR3, as DNA: TGTGCCAGCAGCTTAGGACAGATTAGAACCTACGAGCAGTACTTC. Supplemented by reference TRBV11-1 and TRBJ2-7, the full variable domain reads EAEVAQSPRYKITEKSQAVAFWCDPISGHATLYWYRQILGQGPELLVQFQDESVVDDSQLPKDRFSAERLKGVDSTLKIQPAELGDSAMYLCASSLGQIRTYEQYFGPGTRLTVT.

This clonotype has ten or more counts. Written as DNA, the CDR3 is TGTGCCAGCAGTAGTGGGACGACCTCTGGAAACACCATATATTTT. Residues: CASSSGTTSGNTIYF. The chain joins TRBV12-3 or TRBV12-4 to TRBJ1-3; maybe TRBD1 (5 bases). Trimming cost V 5 bases and J 0 bases, with 11 bases left between them. CDR3 length equals 15 residues.

The DNA for the CDR3 is TGTGCCAGCAGCGCGGGGGGACAGGGGGCTTTCAACGAGCAGTACTTC. It translates to CASSAGGQGAFNEQYF. This chain joins TRBV9 and TRBJ2-7; 12 bases map to TRBD1. V lost 3 bases and J lost 5; bases outside the gene matches: 9. Per the germline V gene, CDR1 is SGDLS and CDR2 is YYNGEE. The CDR3 has 16 amino acids.

This clonotype was seen at least ten times. The chain carries TRBV15 and TRBJ1-5; 8 positions match TRBD1. Germline loops: CDR1 LNHNV, CDR2 YYDKDF (reference sequence). This CDR3 spans 20 amino acids. Germline trimming cut 0 bases from V and 2 bases from J; bases unmatched to any gene: 15. The CDR3 DNA sequence: TGTGCCACCAGCAGAGACCTAACAGGGGGAGGGCCTGGGGGCAATCAGCCCCAGCATTTT. Translation gives CATSRDLTGGGPGGNQPQHF.

This clonotype came up many times. The rearrangement links TRBV12-3 or TRBV12-4 to TRBJ1-1; TRBD1 matches 7 bases. The junction had 7 bases not matched to a gene; V was cut back by 8 bases and J by 4 bases. The CDR3 runs 13 residues. CDR3 in DNA: TGTGCCAGCGCCCGACAGGGAAGCACTGAAGCTTTCTTT. Translated, it gives CASARQGSTEAFF.

This sequence joins TRBV6-2 or TRBV6-3 and TRBJ2-7, with D perhaps being TRBD1 or TRBD2 (5 bases each). Trimming cost V 5 bases and J 0 bases, with 11 bases left between them. CDR3 length: 14 residues. Germline values: CDR1 MNHEY, CDR2 SVGEGT. CDR3 nucleotide sequence: TGTGCCAGCAGTGCCGGGACCTACTCCTACGAGCAGTACTTC. Translating gives CASSAGTYSYEQYF.

This clonotype was found many times. V is TRBV12-3 or TRBV12-4 and J is TRBJ1-1, with TRBD1 as a possible D gene (6 bases). V was shortened by 5 bases and J by 4 bases, with 11 bases between the two germline ends. This CDR3 has 13 residues. The CDR3 is CASSPGQFTEAFF. The CDR3 DNA reads as TGTGCCAGCAGTCCAGGACAGTTCACTGAAGCTTTCTTT.

Ten or more counts support this clonotype. This rearrangement joins TRBV19 to TRBJ2-4, with D perhaps matching TRBD1 (5 bases). This CDR3 comprises 16 residues. The V gene lost 3 bases and the J gene lost 8 bases, with 20 bases spanning the gap. The V gene's germline CDR1 is LNHDA and CDR2 SQIVND (reference sequence). The CDR3 sequence: CASSIGRAISSDIQYF. The CDR3 DNA reads TGTGCCAGTAGTATCGGCAGGGCCATTTCTTCCGACATTCAGTACTTC. Supplemented by reference TRBV19 and TRBJ2-4, the full variable domain reads DGGITQSPKYLFRKEGQNVTLSCEQNLNHDAMYWYRQDPGQGLRLIYYSQIVNDFQKGDIAEGYSVSREKKESFPLTVTSAQKNPTAFYLCASSIGRAISSDIQYFGAGTRLSVL.

The rearrangement uses TRBV6-4 and TRBJ1-2; 12 bases map to TRBD1. The J segment lost 5 bases and the V segment lost 2 bases, leaving 6 bases of the junction unmatched. Germline V lookup: CDR1 MRHNA, CDR2 SNTAGT. The CDR3 is made up of 16 amino acids. CDR3 bases: TGTGCCAGCAGTGACCGGGACAGGGGGCACATGTATGGCTACACCTTC. Translated: CASSDRDRGHMYGYTF.

The V call is TRBV4-2, the J call TRBJ2-2; D may be TRBD1 or TRBD2 (5 bases each). The CDR3 extends over 15 amino acids. Trimming removed 0 bases at V and 6 bases at J, with 11 bases between. The germline CDR1 and CDR2 sequences are LGHNA and YNFKEQ. DNA for the CDR3: TGTGCCAGCAGCCAAGAGCCTGGGGACGCCGGGGAGCTGTTTTTT. Its protein product is CASSQEPGDAGELFF.

This clonotype was observed a few times. V usage is TRBV6-1 and J usage is TRBJ2-7, with TRBD2 identical over 8 bases. Trimming took 7 bases from V and 5 from J; bases not matched to a gene: 16. From germline, CDR1 is MNHNS and CDR2 SASEGT. This CDR3 comprises 16 residues. CDR3 loop: CASTPRPSGSLNEQYF. Written as DNA, the CDR3 is TGTGCCAGCACCCCCCGGCCCAGCGGGAGTTTAAACGAGCAGTACTTC.

This clonotype has ten or more counts. The CDR3: CASSGGLSYEQYF. CDR3 nucleotide sequence: TGTGCCAGTAGTGGGGGGCTAAGCTACGAGCAGTACTTC. The V and J genes are TRBV28 and TRBJ2-7; perhaps D is TRBD1 or TRBD2 (6 bases each). Germline CDR1 is MDHEN and CDR2 is SYDVKM. The V and J ends lost 9 bases and 3 bases respectively, with 15 bases between them. The CDR3 is 13 amino acids.

This clonotype was seen repeatedly, ten times or more. V gene TRBV20-1 combines with J gene TRBJ1-5; a weak D match, TRBD1 (5 bases). The CDR3 consists of 15 residues. Trimming cost V 3 bases and J 4 bases, with 16 bases left between them. CDR1 is DFQATT, CDR2 SNEGSKA, per germline (reference sequence). As DNA, the CDR3 is TGCAGTGCTAGTTCCTCGACCGGGGGGAATCAGCCCCAGCATTTT. It is translated as CSASSSTGGNQPQHF.

The chain uses TRBV28 and TRBJ2-7, with D hard to call. The CDR3 is 14 residues long. The V gene lost 6 bases and the J gene lost 0 bases, with 12 bases spanning the gap. Germline V lookup: CDR1 MDHEN, CDR2 SYDVKM. CDR3 residues: CASRTDVSSYEQYF. The CDR3, as DNA: TGTGCCAGCAGGACCGACGTATCCTCCTACGAGCAGTACTTC.

This clonotype came up many times. The chain uses TRBV14 and TRBJ1-2; TRBD1 is a possible D gene (5 bases). This CDR3 is 13 amino acids long. Germline V CDR1 and CDR2: SGHDN, FVKESK. V was cut by 4 bases and J by 7 bases, with 13 bases left in between. In nucleotides, the CDR3 is TGTGCCAGCAGCCGAAGACAGCATACTGGCTACACCTTC. Protein product: CASSRRQHTGYTF.

This clonotype has ten or more counts. This sequence joins TRBV6-5 and TRBJ1-1; D is possibly TRBD1 (5 bases). In germline, CDR1 is MNHEY, CDR2 SVGAGI. The CDR3 covers 15 residues. Trimming shortened V by 6 bases and J by 1 base, and 15 bases separated the two germline ends. CDR3 coding DNA: TGTGCCAGCAGCACGGGGACGGTCCAGAACACTGAAGCTTTCTTT. It encodes CASSTGTVQNTEAFF.

This clonotype occurred many times. The rearrangement uses TRBV6-1 and TRBJ2-7, with D possibly matching TRBD2 (7 bases). Trimming removed 6 bases at V and 4 bases at J, with 16 bases between. CDR1 and CDR2 from the germline V gene are MNHNS and SASEGT. The CDR3 length is 14 residues. The DNA of the CDR3 is TGTGCCAGCAGCGATCGGGGGGCTGCGTACGAGCAGTACTTC. Amino acid sequence: CASSDRGAAYEQYF.

This chain connects TRBV7-6 to TRBJ2-7; TRBD1 might be the D (5 bases). CDR3 length equals 15 residues. From germline, CDR1 is SGHVS and CDR2 FNYEAQ. The ends were cut back, 1 base at V and 4 bases at J, with 14 bases in the middle. CDR3 region: CASSLEPGFRYEQYF. The CDR3 DNA reads TGTGCCAGCAGCTTAGAGCCAGGGTTTAGATACGAGCAGTACTTC.

This clonotype was picked up a small number of times. The V gene is TRBV10-3, the J gene TRBJ2-2; D is possibly TRBD2 (5 bases). Deletions cut 6 bases from V and 5 bases from J, with 7 bases between. The CDR3 is 12 amino acids. Looked up from germline, CDR1 is ENHRY and CDR2 is SYGVKD. CDR3 amino acids: CAIRSGTGELFF. The CDR3 nucleotides read TGTGCCATCAGGTCGGGGACCGGGGAGCTGTTTTTT.

V gene TRBV6-5 combines with J gene TRBJ1-5, with 8 bases fitting TRBD1. This CDR3 contains 14 residues. The ends lost 4 bases at V and 9 bases at J; junction bases unmatched: 8. CDR1 is MNHEY and CDR2 is SVGAGI in the germline V gene. The CDR3 bases are TGTGCCAGCAGTTCCCCGGGACAGGATCGGCCCCAGCATTTT. It translates to CASSSPGQDRPQHF.

This clonotype was recorded many times. The chain links TRBV10-3 to TRBJ1-2, with 12 bases fitting TRBD1. The junction had 0 bases not matched to a gene; V was cut back by 6 bases and J by 7 bases. This CDR3 has 12 residues. Germline lookup yields CDR1 ENHRY and CDR2 SYGVKD. The CDR3 here is CAIRGQGAGYTF. As DNA, the CDR3 is TGTGCCATCAGGGGACAGGGGGCTGGCTACACCTTC.

This clonotype was counted at least ten times. The V gene is TRBV6-5, the J gene TRBJ2-7; a weak D match, TRBD1 (6 bases). The ends were cut back, 5 bases at V and 2 bases at J, with 13 bases in the middle. CDR1 and CDR2 (germline): MNHEY, SVGAGI. The CDR3 is 14 amino acids. As DNA, the CDR3 is TGTGCCAGCAGTCTCCGGGACAATACCTACGAGCAGTACTTC. Translating gives CASSLRDNTYEQYF.

As regards this clonotype: This may come from a read error, since a much larger clone is one base off. The J gene is TRBJ2-5, the V gene TRBV6-1, with D possibly being TRBD2 (7 bases). The CDR3 runs 13 residues. Trimming removed 1 base at V and 10 bases at J, with 13 bases between. CDR1 and CDR2 from the germline V gene are MNHNS and SASEGT. The CDR3 coding sequence is TGTGCCAGCAGTGAAGTCAGGGGAGGGAGCCAGTACTTC. This sequence encodes CASSEVRGGSQYF.

This clonotype has ten or more counts. This sequence joins TRBV20-1 and TRBJ2-7; possible D gene TRBD1, 6 bases. V was clipped by 0 bases and J by 5 bases, with 20 bases between them. The germline V gene encodes CDR1 DFQATT and CDR2 SNEGSKA (reference sequence). The CDR3 covers 16 residues. The CDR3 DNA follows: TGCAGTGCTAGAGATCCGGGCAGGGGCATGATCCACGAGCAGTACTTC. Protein: CSARDPGRGMIHEQYF.

The chain carries TRBV29-1 and TRBJ2-5; 8 positions agree with TRBD2. Germline CDR1 and CDR2: SQVTM and ANQGSEA. V trimming: 1 base; J trimming: 5 bases; junction bases outside the gene matches: 6. CDR3 length: 14 amino acids. CDR3 loop: CSVEGTGLGETQYF. CDR3 DNA sequence: TGCAGCGTTGAAGGCACGGGACTAGGGGAGACCCAGTACTTC.

Worth noting for this clonotype: A read error may be the cause here, since a much bigger clone is one base away. The chain uses TRBV27 and TRBJ1-1; D unresolved. The V gene's germline CDR1 is MNHEY and CDR2 SMNVEV (reference sequence). The CDR3 covers 15 residues. The CDR3 here is CTSSLGRDLNTEAFF. The DNA for the CDR3 is TGTACCAGCAGCCTAGGGAGGGATTTGAACACTGAAGCTTTCTTT.

V is TRBV19 and J is TRBJ1-5; D gene ambiguous. The ends were cut back, 6 bases at V and 6 bases at J, with 18 bases in the middle. The CDR3 has 15 amino acids. The germline V gene encodes CDR1 LNHDA and CDR2 SQIVND (reference sequence). This CDR3 reads CASRSDELARQPQHF. CDR3 DNA sequence: TGTGCCAGTAGGAGCGACGAGTTAGCACGTCAGCCCCAGCATTTT.

This chain's CDR3 is CASSQPGTGGQETQYF. The CDR3, as DNA: TGTGCCAGCAGCCAACCGGGGACAGGGGGACAAGAGACCCAGTACTTC. The chain couples TRBV6-1 to TRBJ2-5, with 11 bases aligning to TRBD1. Germline V gene data show CDR1 as MNHNS and CDR2 as SASEGT. This CDR3 is 16 amino acids long. The J segment lost 2 bases and the V segment lost 6 bases, leaving 8 bases of the junction unmatched.

This clonotype was detected many times. This chain uses TRBV11-1 with TRBJ2-2, with D unclear. CDR1 is SGHAT, CDR2 FQDESV, per germline (reference sequence). The CDR3 is made up of 16 amino acids. Trimming left V 7 bases short and J 4 bases short, with 19 bases between. The CDR3 spells CASTTLAIRVTGELFF. Here the CDR3 DNA reads TGTGCCAGCACCACGCTTGCGATACGTGTCACCGGGGAGCTGTTTTTT.

This clonotype has ten or more counts. The genes are TRBV6-5 and TRBJ1-1; 9 bases match TRBD1. The CDR3 is 14 amino acids. Trimming took 5 bases from V and 5 from J; bases not matched to a gene: 6. Germline V gene lookup returns CDR1 MNHEY and CDR2 SVGAGI. The CDR3 DNA reads as TGTGCCAGCAGTCTACGGACAGGGGAGACTGAAGCTTTCTTT. This gives the protein CASSLRTGETEAFF.